This T cell receptor beta chain was recorded in a study of shared clonotypes between healthy human individuals. TCRdb keeps only in-frame clones here, not all; method: immunoSEQ multiplex PCR. The sample holds under 1 million clones; 90% to 95% are singletons and the top ten take about 25%. CD45RO-negative cells were positively selected for CCR7, leaving out terminally differentiated effector memory CD45RA+ cells. Within Nashville, Tennessee resided all donors, each a Caucasian adult. J lost 6 bases, V lost 6 bases, and 7 bases had no gene match. Germline CDR1 is MGHDK and CDR2 is SYGVNS. The CDR3 spans 15 residues.

The sample was naive CD8+ T cells sorted from blood. This receptor was taken from a man aged 25-45 years in good health. The chain couples TRBV25-1 to TRBJ2-2, with TRBD2 matching 10 bases. The CDR3 DNA reads as TGTGCCAGCAGCACGGGGACTAGCGAGTCCGGGGAGCTGTTTTTT. This encodes CASSTGTSESGELFF.